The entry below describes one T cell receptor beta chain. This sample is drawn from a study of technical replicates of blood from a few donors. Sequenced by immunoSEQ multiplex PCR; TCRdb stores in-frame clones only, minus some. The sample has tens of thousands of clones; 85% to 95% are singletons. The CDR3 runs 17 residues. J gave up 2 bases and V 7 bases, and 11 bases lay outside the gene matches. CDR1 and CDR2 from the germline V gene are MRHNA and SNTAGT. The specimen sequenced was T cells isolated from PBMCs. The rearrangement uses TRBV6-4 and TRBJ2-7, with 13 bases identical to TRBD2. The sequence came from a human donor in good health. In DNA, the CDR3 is TGTGCCAGCATCCTACCGGGACTAGCGGGAAGCACCTACGAGCAGTACTTC. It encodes CASILPGLAGSTYEQYF.